Below, 26 T cell receptor beta chains from the same sample are listed, as sequenced in a study of shared clonotypes between healthy human individuals. The method was immunoSEQ multiplex PCR; TCRdb's version includes in-frame clones alone and lacks a portion of them. This repertoire shows 450,000 to 500,000 clones, roughly 80% found once; its top ten account for more than 9.5%. Material for sequencing was PBMCs. The receptors originated from a woman between 40 and 55 years old in good health. Some clones in this sample may be carry-over from other donors' samples.

The chain links TRBV28 to TRBJ2-7, with TRBD2 matching 11 bases. Trimming removed 5 bases from V and 2 bases from J; junction bases left unmatched: 2. CDR3 length: 14 residues. CDR1 is MDHEN, CDR2 SYDVKM, per germline. The CDR3 sequence: CASSTSGSTYEQYF. DNA for the CDR3: TGTGCCAGCAGTACTAGCGGGAGTACCTACGAGCAGTACTTC.

The gene calls are TRBV2 and TRBJ1-1; no firm D call. Germline V CDR1 and CDR2: SNHLY, FYNNEI. The CDR3 covers 12 residues. V lost 5 bases and J 3 bases, leaving 7 bases between the germline ends. CDR3 DNA sequence: TGTGCCAGCAGTTGGGTTGACACTGAAGCTTTCTTT. As protein: CASSWVDTEAFF.

The chain uses TRBV5-1 and TRBJ1-4, with D hard to call. Germline V lookup: CDR1 SGHRS, CDR2 YFSETQ. The CDR3 consists of 13 residues. Trimming left V 6 bases short and J 4 bases short, with 10 bases between. The CDR3 loop is CASNEHDNEKLFF. CDR3 in DNA: TGCGCCAGCAACGAGCATGATAATGAAAAACTGTTTTTT.

A note on this clone: One base separates it from a far larger clone, so it is likely a read error. The chain employs TRBV4-2 and TRBJ1-5; possible D gene TRBD1, 5 bases. CDR1 is LGHNA and CDR2 is YNFKEQ in the germline V gene. The V end was cut by 1 base, the J end by 8 bases, with 9 bases between. This CDR3 is built from 13 residues. CDR3 sequence reads: CASSQGDGKPQHF. The CDR3 DNA reads as TGTGCCAGCAGCCAAGGGGACGGTAAGCCCCAGCATTTT.

A remark on this clone: The sample has other DNA sequences that encode this CDR3 too. This chain joins TRBV29-1 and TRBJ2-2; 7 positions match TRBD1. This CDR3 is 13 amino acids long. Trimming at V came to 4 bases and at J to 4 bases, leaving 3 bases not matched to a gene. The germline V gene encodes CDR1 SQVTM and CDR2 ANQGSEA. DNA of the CDR3: TGCAGCGTTGTAGGGGGCGGCACCGGGGAGCTGTTTTTT. Translating gives CSVVGGGTGELFF.

The V gene is TRBV30, the J gene TRBJ1-2; unclear D gene. The CDR3 sequence is 15 residues long. Germline V CDR1 and CDR2: GTSNPN, SVGIG (reference sequence). Trimming took 1 base from V and 3 from J, leaving 15 bases between them. CDR3 bases: TGTGCCTGGAGTGCTATACTCGGATCTCACTATGGCTACACCTTC. It translates to CAWSAILGSHYGYTF.

V usage is TRBV7-9 and J usage is TRBJ2-1; TRBD1 aligns across 10 bases. This CDR3 comprises 15 residues. The V segment lost 5 bases and the J segment 6 bases; nucleotides outside the gene matches: 7. Germline V CDR1 and CDR2: SEHNR, FQNEAQ (reference sequence). The CDR3 sequence: CASSPPGQGTNEQFF. In DNA form, the CDR3 reads TGTGCCAGCAGCCCCCCGGGACAGGGGACCAATGAGCAGTTCTTC.

The chain employs TRBV9 and TRBJ2-2; TRBD2 aligns across 7 bases. CDR1 and CDR2 (germline): SGDLS, YYNGEE. CDR3 size: 14 residues. With 5 bases clipped from V and 7 bases from J, the junction kept 8 bases outside the gene matches. The CDR3 nucleotides read TGTGCCAGCAGTTCCGGGGGGTTGAGCGGGGAGCTGTTTTTT. Amino acids: CASSSGGLSGELFF.

Of note for this clone: With a far larger clone one base away, a read error is the likely cause. The chain joins TRBV19 to TRBJ1-1; TRBD1 agrees at 8 bases. The germline CDR1 and CDR2 sequences are LNHDA and SQIVND (reference sequence). The length of the CDR3 is 13 residues. This CDR3 reads CASSDRGNTEASF. As DNA, the CDR3 is TGTGCCAGTAGCGACAGGGGCAACACTGAAGCTTCCTTT.

The rearrangement joins TRBV6-5 to TRBJ1-2; D ambiguous. Trimming removed 5 bases from V and 2 bases from J, with 12 bases in between. This CDR3 has 14 residues. The germline CDR1 and CDR2 sequences are MNHEY and SVGAGI. This CDR3 reads CASSLTTRNYGYTF. The CDR3 coding sequence is TGTGCCAGCAGTCTCACAACCCGGAACTATGGCTACACCTTC.

Comment on this clone: Other DNA sequences in this sample translate to the same CDR3. The chain recombines TRBV27 with TRBJ1-4; D uncertain. Germline-derived CDR1 and CDR2 are MNHEY and SMNVEV (reference sequence). V lost 4 bases and J lost 7, with 10 bases in between. CDR3 size: 13 residues. Here the CDR3 reads CASSSGLGEKLFF. In DNA form, the CDR3 reads TGTGCCAGCAGTTCCGGGCTGGGTGAAAAACTGTTTTTT.

This clone was counted many times. Other DNA sequences in this sample translate to the same CDR3. The chain joins TRBV5-6 to TRBJ1-3; D not resolved. Trimming took off 4 bases at V and 4 bases at J, with 12 bases between the two ends. Germline assignment: CDR1 SGHDT and CDR2 YYEEEE. CDR3 length: 14 amino acids. The CDR3 DNA is TGTGCCAGCAGCCGGACCCAAACGGGAAACACCATATATTTT. Its translation is CASSRTQTGNTIYF.

The rearrangement joins TRBV5-4 to TRBJ1-1; the D gene is possibly TRBD1 (6 bases). Germline loops: CDR1 SGHNT, CDR2 YYREEE (reference sequence). The CDR3 length is 14 residues. Trimming took 5 bases from V and 0 from J, leaving 11 bases between them. The CDR3 loop reads CASRSGQMNTEAFF. For the CDR3, the DNA is TGTGCCAGCAGATCAGGACAGATGAACACTGAAGCTTTCTTT.

The chain is built from TRBV6-6 and TRBJ1-1; D unclear. Germline V gene sequence: CDR1 MNHNY, CDR2 SVGAGI (reference sequence). The CDR3 is 15 amino acids. The V end was cut by 1 base, the J end by 2 bases, with 11 bases between. The CDR3 sequence is CASSYLADVNTEAFF. CDR3 DNA sequence: TGTGCCAGCAGTTACTTGGCAGATGTTAACACTGAAGCTTTCTTT.

Here the CDR3 DNA reads TGCAGCGTTGAAGATAAGCACGGGGAGGGACCCCAGCATTTT. Amino acid sequence: CSVEDKHGEGPQHF. The chain carries TRBV29-1 and TRBJ1-5; no clear D gene. CDR3 length equals 14 residues. Germline V CDR1 and CDR2: SQVTM, ANQGSEA. Between the trimmed V and J ends, which lost 0 bases and 10 bases, there was a span of 16 bases.

As for this clone: A read error is likely here: a far larger clone is one base away. Other nucleotide sequences in the sample specify the same CDR3. This chain links TRBV5-6 with TRBJ2-5; D gene unclear. The CDR3 length is 11 residues. V lost 1 base and J lost 5, with 3 bases in between. Germline lookup yields CDR1 SGHDT and CDR2 YYEEEE. CDR3 loop: CASSLRETQYF. The DNA of the CDR3 is TGTGCCAGCAGCTTGCGGGAGACCCAGTACTTC.

Comments on this clone: A read error is the likely source, as a far larger clone sits one nucleotide away. Additional DNA sequences in this sample encode the identical CDR3. The rearrangement uses TRBV11-2 and TRBJ1-2; the D gene is possibly TRBD1 (6 bases). This CDR3 region has 15 residues. Germline V CDR1 and CDR2: SGHAT, FQNNGV. In nucleotides, the CDR3 is TGTGCAAGCAGCTTAGTGGCAGGGGTGAACTATGGCTACACCTTC. Translating it yields CASSLVAGVNYGYTF.

As DNA, the CDR3 is TGTGCCAGCAGCTTGGCTAGCGGGAGCCTAAGGGGCAATGAGCAGTTCTTC. Its protein is CASSLASGSLRGNEQFF. The genes are TRBV5-4 and TRBJ2-1; 10 bases agree with TRBD2. Trimming removed 0 bases from V and 6 bases from J; junction bases left unmatched: 9. This CDR3 contains 17 residues. Germline CDR1 and CDR2: SGHNT and YYREEE (reference sequence).

Of note for this clone: A read error likely explains this, since a far larger clone differs by one base. The chain links TRBV5-1 to TRBJ2-2; TRBD1 aligns across 7 bases. Losses at the gene ends were 0 bases for V and 4 bases for J; bases not matched to a gene: 6. Germline V gene data show CDR1 as SGHRS and CDR2 as YFSETQ. CDR3 length: 16 amino acids. This CDR3 reads CASSLGGQVFTGELFF. Here the CDR3 DNA reads TGCGCCAGCAGCTTGGGCGGACAGGTGTTCACCGGGGAGCTGTTTTTT.

The J gene is TRBJ1-1, the V gene TRBV27; 7 positions agree with TRBD1. The CDR3 spans 16 residues. Trimming removed 6 bases from V and 0 bases from J; junction bases left unmatched: 10. Germline assignment: CDR1 MNHEY and CDR2 SMNVEV (reference sequence). The CDR3 coding sequence is TGTGCCAGCAGCCACCGGGACAGCCTCCTGAACACTGAAGCTTTCTTT. Amino acid sequence: CASSHRDSLLNTEAFF.

This clone was counted many times. The chain uses TRBV4-1 and TRBJ2-5; 9 nucleotides align to TRBD1. The J call is doubtful: the DNA matches TRBJ2-7 better. This CDR3 contains 15 residues. Germline V CDR1 and CDR2: MGHRA, YSYEKL. CDR3 amino acids: CASSQAAQGADEQYF. CDR3 sequence (DNA): TGCGCCAGCAGCCAAGCGGCACAGGGGGCTGACGAGCAGTACTTC.

V and J are TRBV6-5 and TRBJ2-4, with D possibly being TRBD1 (6 bases). CDR1 and CDR2 from the germline V gene are MNHEY and SVGAGI. The CDR3 is 14 residues long. V lost 2 bases, J lost 5 bases, and 10 bases lay in between. The DNA of the CDR3 is TGTGCCAGCAGTTACCGGACAGCGGAAAACATTCAGTACTTC. Its protein is CASSYRTAENIQYF.

V gene TRBV2 combines with J gene TRBJ1-2; D is perhaps TRBD1 (5 bases). The CDR3 consists of 12 residues. The germline V and J ends were trimmed by 7 bases and 3 bases, with 9 bases remaining between them. The V gene's germline CDR1 is SNHLY and CDR2 FYNNEI. The CDR3 sequence: CASNLGDYGYTF. DNA of the CDR3: TGTGCCAGCAATTTGGGGGACTATGGCTACACCTTC.

The chain recombines TRBV5-4 with TRBJ2-5, with D uncertain. The V gene's germline CDR1 is SGHNT and CDR2 YYREEE (reference sequence). CDR3 size: 12 residues. The ends were cut back, 6 bases at V and 5 bases at J, with 11 bases in the middle. CDR3 region: CASTQIRETQYF. In DNA form, the CDR3 reads TGTGCCAGCACCCAAATCCGGGAGACCCAGTACTTC.

Comment on this clone: With a far larger clone one base away, a read error is the likely cause. Since no conserved phenylalanine or tryptophan closes the CDR3, a read error is the likely cause. This chain connects TRBV29-1 to TRBJ1-1; D may be TRBD1 (6 bases). V dropped 4 bases and J dropped 1 base, with 13 bases sitting between them. Germline V lookup: CDR1 SQVTM, CDR2 ANQGSEA. This CDR3 is 14 amino acids long. The CDR3 spells CSVATGAANTEAFL. The DNA for the CDR3 is TGCAGCGTTGCCACGGGGGCAGCGAACACTGAAGCTTTCCTT.

V gene TRBV11-3 combines with J gene TRBJ1-1, with D unresolved. Germline V lookup: CDR1 SGHNT, CDR2 YENEEA. This CDR3 region has 13 residues. Trimming took 2 bases from V and 2 from J, leaving 6 bases between them. CDR3 in DNA: TGTGCCAGCAGCTTACTCTCAAACACTGAAGCTTTCTTT. It yields the protein CASSLLSNTEAFF. The whole variable domain, remainder taken from reference TRBV11-3 and TRBJ1-1, is EAGVVQSPRYKIIEKKQPVAFWCNPISGHNTLYWYLQNLGQGPELLIRYENEEAVDDSQLPKDRFSAERLKGVDSTLKIQPAELGDSAVYLCASSLLSNTEAFFGQGTRLTVV.